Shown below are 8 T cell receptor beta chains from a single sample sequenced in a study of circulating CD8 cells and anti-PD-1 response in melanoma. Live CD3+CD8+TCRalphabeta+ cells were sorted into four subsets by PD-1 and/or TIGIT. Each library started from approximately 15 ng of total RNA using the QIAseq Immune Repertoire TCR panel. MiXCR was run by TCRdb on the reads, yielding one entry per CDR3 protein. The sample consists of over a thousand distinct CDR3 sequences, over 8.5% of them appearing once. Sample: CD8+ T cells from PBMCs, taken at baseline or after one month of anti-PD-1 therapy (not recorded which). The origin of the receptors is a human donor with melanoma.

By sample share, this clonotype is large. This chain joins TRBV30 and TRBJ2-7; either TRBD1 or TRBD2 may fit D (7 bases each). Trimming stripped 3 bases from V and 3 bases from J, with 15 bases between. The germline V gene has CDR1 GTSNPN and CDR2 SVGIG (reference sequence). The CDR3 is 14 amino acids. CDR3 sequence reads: CAWSRGGPVYEQYF. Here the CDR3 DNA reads TGTGCCTGGAGCAGGGGGGGACCCGTCTACGAGCAGTACTTC.

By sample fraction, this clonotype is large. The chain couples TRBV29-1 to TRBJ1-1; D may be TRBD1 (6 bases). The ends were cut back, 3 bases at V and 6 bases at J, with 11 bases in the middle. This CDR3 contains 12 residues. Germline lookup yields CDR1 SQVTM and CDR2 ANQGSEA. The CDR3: CSVDAGAAEAFF. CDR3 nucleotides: TGCAGCGTTGATGCAGGGGCCGCTGAAGCTTTCTTT.

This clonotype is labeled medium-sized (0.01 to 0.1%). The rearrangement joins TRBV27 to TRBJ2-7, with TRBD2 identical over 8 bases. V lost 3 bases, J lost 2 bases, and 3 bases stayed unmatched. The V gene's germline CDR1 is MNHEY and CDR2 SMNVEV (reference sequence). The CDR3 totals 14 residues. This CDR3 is CASSFSGGAYEQYF. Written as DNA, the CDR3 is TGTGCCAGCAGTTTTTCCGGGGGGGCCTACGAGCAGTACTTC.

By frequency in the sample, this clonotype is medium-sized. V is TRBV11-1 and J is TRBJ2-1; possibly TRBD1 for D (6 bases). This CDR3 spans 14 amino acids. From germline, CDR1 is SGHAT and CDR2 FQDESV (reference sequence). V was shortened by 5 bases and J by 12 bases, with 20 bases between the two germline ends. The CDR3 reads CASSLTGQAKGQFF. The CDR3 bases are TGTGCCAGCAGCCTAACGGGACAAGCAAAGGGGCAGTTCTTC. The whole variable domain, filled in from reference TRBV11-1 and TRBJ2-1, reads EAEVAQSPRYKITEKSQAVAFWCDPISGHATLYWYRQILGQGPELLVQFQDESVVDDSQLPKDRFSAERLKGVDSTLKIQPAELGDSAMYLCASSLTGQAKGQFFGPGTRLTVL.

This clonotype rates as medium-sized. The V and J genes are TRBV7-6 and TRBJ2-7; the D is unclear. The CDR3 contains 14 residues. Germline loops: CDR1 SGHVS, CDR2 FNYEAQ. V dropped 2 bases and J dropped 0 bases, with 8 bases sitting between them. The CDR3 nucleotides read TGTGCCAGCAGCTTAACCGAAATCTCCTACGAGCAGTACTTC. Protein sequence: CASSLTEISYEQYF.

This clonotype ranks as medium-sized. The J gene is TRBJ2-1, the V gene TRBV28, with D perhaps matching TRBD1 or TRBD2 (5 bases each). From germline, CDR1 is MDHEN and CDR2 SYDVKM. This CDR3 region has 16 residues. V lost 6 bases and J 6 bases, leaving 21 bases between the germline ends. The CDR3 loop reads CASSPEWGFDFNEQFF. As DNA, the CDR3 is TGTGCCAGCAGCCCAGAGTGGGGGTTCGATTTCAATGAGCAGTTCTTC.

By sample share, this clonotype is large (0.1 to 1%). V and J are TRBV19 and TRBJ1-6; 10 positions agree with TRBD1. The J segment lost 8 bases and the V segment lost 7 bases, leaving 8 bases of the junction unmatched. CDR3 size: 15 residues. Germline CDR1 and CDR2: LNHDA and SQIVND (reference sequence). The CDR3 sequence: CASNLGQGMHSPLHF. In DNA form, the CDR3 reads TGTGCCAGTAATTTGGGACAGGGGATGCATTCACCCCTCCACTTT. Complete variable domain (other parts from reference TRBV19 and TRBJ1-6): DGGITQSPKYLFRKEGQNVTLSCEQNLNHDAMYWYRQDPGQGLRLIYYSQIVNDFQKGDIAEGYSVSREKKESFPLTVTSAQKNPTAFYLCASNLGQGMHSPLHFGNGTRLTVT.

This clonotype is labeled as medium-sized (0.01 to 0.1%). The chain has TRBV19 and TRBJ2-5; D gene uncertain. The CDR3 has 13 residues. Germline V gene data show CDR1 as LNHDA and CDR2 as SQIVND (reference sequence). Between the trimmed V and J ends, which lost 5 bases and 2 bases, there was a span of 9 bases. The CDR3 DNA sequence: TGTGCCAGTAGTTTGGCAGCACAAGAGACCCAGTACTTC. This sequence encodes CASSLAAQETQYF.